Sequencing of this TCR beta chain was carried out in a study of cytomegalovirus exposure and HLA in healthy donors. Study conclusions and caveats: Apart from CMV serostatus, no immune exposure information was available.

V lost 5 bases, J lost 3 bases, and 8 bases lay in between. This CDR3 region has 13 residues. Germline assignment: CDR1 SEHNR and CDR2 FQNEAQ (reference sequence). Researchers ran the PCR with 60 Vbeta and 13 Jbeta primers. Sequenced by immunoSEQ multiplex PCR; TCRdb stores in-frame clones only, minus some. This table holds 140,000 to 150,000 clones, approximately 80% found once. With regard to this clone: Its antigen is still unknown.

The sequencing input was PBMCs. The source of this sequence is a woman aged 35 to 49 in good health and CMV-seropositive. The rearrangement links TRBV7-9 to TRBJ1-5; D gene ambiguous. CDR3 DNA: TGTGCCAGCAGCACTGCTGACAATCAGCCCCAGCATTTT. Translating it yields CASSTADNQPQHF.